The 11 T cell receptor beta chains below all came from one sample that was sequenced in a study of shared clonotypes between healthy human individuals. Only in-frame clones appear in the TCRdb table, and some are missing; sequencing was by immunoSEQ multiplex PCR. The data hold some 2,100,000 clones, with roughly 91% observed a single time. Positively selected for CCR7, the CD45RO-negative cells used as naive CD8 cells excluded terminally differentiated effector memory CD45RA+ cells. Specimen: naive CD8+ T cells from PBMCs. The receptor set was obtained from a young man in good health. Some clones in this sample may be carry-over from other donors' samples.

Remarks on this clone: Other DNA sequences in this sample translate to the same CDR3. The chain has TRBV5-6 and TRBJ2-7, with D unresolved. V was shortened by 0 bases and J by 4 bases, with 8 bases between the two germline ends. In germline, CDR1 is SGHDT, CDR2 YYEEEE. The CDR3 is made up of 13 amino acids. CDR3 in DNA: TGTGCCAGCAGCTTGGGCCAGAAATACGAGCAGTACTTC. Protein sequence: CASSLGQKYEQYF.

To note about this clone: The same CDR3 can be traced to other DNA sequences in this sample. V and J are TRBV7-6 and TRBJ2-5; D possibly corresponds to TRBD1 (5 bases). The V end lost 4 bases, the J end lost 1 base, and 10 bases lay between the germline ends. Germline V gives CDR1 SGHVS, CDR2 FNYEAQ. The CDR3 consists of 14 residues. CDR3 sequence (DNA): TGTGCCAGCAGCTCTCGACAGCTCCAAGAGACCCAGTACTTC. Encoded protein: CASSSRQLQETQYF.

V usage is TRBV7-9 and J usage is TRBJ2-5, with D possibly being TRBD1 (10 bases). Germline V gene lookup returns CDR1 SEHNR and CDR2 FQNEAQ (reference sequence). V lost 5 bases to trimming and J lost 3 bases, with 19 bases between them. This CDR3 is 16 amino acids long. CDR3 coding DNA: TGTGCCAGCAGCGCTAGCGGGACAGGGGAAAAAGAGACCCAGTACTTC. Residues: CASSASGTGEKETQYF.

This rearrangement joins TRBV10-1 to TRBJ2-1; 9 bases are a match to TRBD1. J gave up 7 bases and V 8 bases, and 6 bases lay outside the gene matches. The V gene's germline CDR1 is WNHNN and CDR2 SYGVQD (reference sequence). There are 13 residues in the CDR3. DNA for the CDR3: TGCGCCAGCGGGACAGGGAGGGAGAATGAGCAGTTCTTC. Translating gives CASGTGRENEQFF.

In its sample, this clone was seen once. This chain uses TRBV5-6 with TRBJ1-1, with 7 bases that match TRBD1. The V gene end was trimmed by 0 bases and the J gene end by 4 bases; junction bases not matched to a gene: 3. CDR3 size: 14 residues. The germline CDR1 and CDR2 sequences are SGHDT and YYEEEE. CDR3 in DNA: TGTGCCAGCAGCTTGGTAAACAGGGGCACTGAAGCTTTCTTT. It specifies CASSLVNRGTEAFF.

This chain joins TRBV5-1 and TRBJ2-2; 7 nucleotides agree with TRBD1. CDR3 length: 17 residues. The V and J ends lost 3 bases and 2 bases, in that order; junction bases with no gene match: 10. Germline lookup yields CDR1 SGHRS and CDR2 YFSETQ. The CDR3: CASSSPNRDSNTGELFF. The CDR3 bases are TGCGCCAGCAGCTCTCCCAACCGGGACAGCAACACCGGGGAGCTGTTTTTT.

This clone occurred once. V usage is TRBV9 and J usage is TRBJ2-2; weak D call: TRBD1 (6 bases). This CDR3 has 13 amino acids. The V and J ends lost 5 bases and 7 bases respectively, with 12 bases between them. The germline gives CDR1 SGDLS, CDR2 YYNGEE. The DNA for the CDR3 is TGTGCCAGCAGTAAACAGGGCCACGGGGAGCTGTTTTTT. Protein: CASSKQGHGELFF. Using reference TRBV9 and TRBJ2-2 for the parts outside the CDR3, the full variable domain is DSGVTQTPKHLITATGQRVTLRCSPRSGDLSVYWYQQSLDQGLQFLIQYYNGEERAKGNILERFSAQQFPDLHSELNLSSLELGDSALYFCASSKQGHGELFFGEGSRLTVL.

The chain employs TRBV2 and TRBJ2-1; 14 bases are shared with TRBD2. CDR1 and CDR2 (germline): SNHLY, FYNNEI. This CDR3 has 19 residues. The V and J ends lost 7 bases and 9 bases, in that order; junction bases with no gene match: 20. CDR3 region: CASKLPRGTSGSGAIEQFF. CDR3 sequence (DNA): TGTGCCAGCAAACTACCTAGAGGGACTAGCGGGAGTGGTGCGATTGAGCAGTTCTTC.

For this clone: This sequence may be a read error, since a much larger clone differs from it by one base. This chain connects TRBV6-1 to TRBJ2-3; the match to TRBD2 covers 12 bases. The junction had 1 base not matched to a gene; V was cut back by 2 bases and J by 4 bases. The germline V gene encodes CDR1 MNHNS and CDR2 SASEGT. The CDR3 runs to 15 residues. The CDR3 coding sequence is TGTGCCAGCAGTGAACTAGCGGGAGGGGCAGATACGCAGTATTTT. The encoded protein is CASSELAGGADTQYF.

The rearrangement uses TRBV7-3 and TRBJ1-1; no clear D. V was cut by 3 bases and J by 5 bases, with 13 bases left in between. The CDR3 runs to 14 residues. Germline V gene data show CDR1 as SGHTA and CDR2 as FQGTGA. The CDR3, as DNA: TGTGCCAGCAGCTTCAGTTCGAGGGATACTGAAGCTTTCTTT. Protein sequence: CASSFSSRDTEAFF. Filled out from reference TRBV7-3 and TRBJ1-1, the complete variable domain reads GAGVSQTPSNKVTEKGKYVELRCDPISGHTALYWYRQSLGQGPEFLIYFQGTGAADDSGLPNDRFFAVRPEGSVSTLKIQRTERGDSAVYLCASSFSSRDTEAFFGQGTRLTVV.

A word on this clone: Distinct nucleotide sequences in the sample also encode this CDR3. The V and J genes are TRBV5-4 and TRBJ2-3, with TRBD1 identical over 7 bases. The V and J ends lost 4 bases and 2 bases, in that order; junction bases with no gene match: 4. Germline V gene sequence: CDR1 SGHNT, CDR2 YYREEE (reference sequence). There are 14 residues in the CDR3. The chain's CDR3 is CASSLGGYTDTQYF. The CDR3 bases are TGTGCCAGCAGCCTAGGGGGCTACACAGATACGCAGTATTTT. The whole variable domain, remainder taken from reference TRBV5-4 and TRBJ2-3, is ETGVTQSPTHLIKTRGQQVTLRCSSQSGHNTVSWYQQALGQGPQFIFQYYREEENGRGNFPPRFSGLQFPNYSSELNVNALELDDSALYLCASSLGGYTDTQYFGPGTRLTVL.